Each of the 11 T cell receptor beta chains below was sequenced from the same sample in a study of technical replicates of blood from several donors. Profiled with immunoSEQ multiplex PCR; TCRdb holds only in-frame clones, not every one. Here the sample spans around 63,000 clones, 90% to 95% being singletons. Sequencing used PBMCs. The receptors were sampled from a human donor in good health. Some clones in this sample may be carry-over from other donors' samples.

The chain uses TRBV5-1 and TRBJ2-3; the D gene is possibly TRBD1 (5 bases). This CDR3 is built from 15 residues. Trimming cost V 2 bases and J 6 bases, with 16 bases left between them. Germline-derived CDR1 and CDR2 are SGHRS and YFSETQ. The CDR3, as DNA: TGCGCCAGCAGCTTTAGGGGCCAACACAGTGATACGCAGTATTTT. Encoded protein: CASSFRGQHSDTQYF.

This clone showed up just once. The chain recombines TRBV2 with TRBJ2-1; TRBD2 matches at 13 bases. The J segment lost 15 bases and the V segment lost 6 bases, leaving 8 bases of the junction unmatched. Germline loops: CDR1 SNHLY, CDR2 FYNNEI. This CDR3 is built from 13 residues. The CDR3: CASRATSGGAAFF. The CDR3 DNA is TGTGCCAGCAGGGCAACTAGCGGGGGGGCGGCGTTCTTC.

The chain carries TRBV29-1 and TRBJ1-2; D call uncertain. Trimming took 3 bases from V and 7 from J, leaving 15 bases between them. The CDR3 has 13 residues. Germline V gene lookup returns CDR1 SQVTM and CDR2 ANQGSEA. The CDR3 loop is CSVEATTMSGYTF. CDR3 bases: TGCAGCGTTGAGGCGACGACAATGAGTGGCTACACCTTC. Full variable domain (outside the CDR3, taken from reference TRBV29-1 and TRBJ1-2): SAVISQKPSRDICQRGTSLTIQCQVDSQVTMMFWYRQQPGQSLTLIATANQGSEATYESGFVIDKFPISRPNLTFSTLTVSNMSPEDSSIYLCSVEATTMSGYTFGSGTRLTVV.

The gene calls are TRBV18 and TRBJ2-7; the match to TRBD2 covers 9 bases. CDR3 length equals 14 residues. The V gene's germline CDR1 is KGHSH and CDR2 LQKENI. Unmatched junction bases numbered 1, after V lost 4 bases and J lost 0 bases. The CDR3 sequence is CASSRTSDSYEQYF. Here the CDR3 DNA reads TGTGCCAGCTCACGGACTAGCGACTCCTACGAGCAGTACTTC.

This sequence joins TRBV2 and TRBJ2-7; D perhaps matches TRBD1 (6 bases). Germline loops: CDR1 SNHLY, CDR2 FYNNEI. V lost 7 bases and J lost 6, with 16 bases in between. The CDR3 totals 13 residues. CDR3 coding DNA: TGTGCCAGCACAACAGGGTGGAGAGGCGAGCAGTACTTC. Protein: CASTTGWRGEQYF.

The chain has TRBV29-1 and TRBJ2-2, with TRBD1 matching 8 bases. This CDR3 region has 14 residues. Looked up from germline, CDR1 is SQVTM and CDR2 is ANQGSEA. The J segment lost 6 bases and the V segment lost 6 bases, leaving 9 bases of the junction unmatched. Here the CDR3 DNA reads TGCAGCGTCCAACCCGGACAGGGAGCCGGGGAGCTGTTTTTT. Protein: CSVQPGQGAGELFF.

The table lists this clone with a count of one. In DNA form, the CDR3 reads TGCAGCGTCACTGGGACTAGCGGGAGAGGAAGCACCGGGGAGCTGTTTTTT. It encodes CSVTGTSGRGSTGELFF. The chain joins TRBV29-1 to TRBJ2-2; 14 bases fit TRBD2. CDR3 length: 17 residues. Germline CDR1 reads SQVTM; CDR2 reads ANQGSEA. The junction had 10 bases not matched to a gene; V was cut back by 6 bases and J by 4 bases.

J is TRBJ1-1 and V is TRBV30; no reliable D call. V was trimmed by 3 bases and J by 6 bases, leaving 11 bases between them. The CDR3 totals 12 residues. Germline CDR1 is GTSNPN and CDR2 is SVGIG (reference sequence). DNA of the CDR3: TGTGCCTGGAGCCCGGGCGGGGCTGAAGCTTTCTTT. This codes for CAWSPGGAEAFF.

This clone was observed once. V and J are TRBV7-9 and TRBJ1-4; D is perhaps TRBD1 (6 bases). Germline CDR1 is SEHNR and CDR2 is FQNEAQ (reference sequence). This CDR3 is built from 16 residues. Trimming took 5 bases from V and 8 from J, leaving 21 bases between them. CDR3 amino acids: CASSPSTGPGWEKLFF. The CDR3 bases are TGTGCCAGCAGCCCTAGCACAGGGCCCGGTTGGGAAAAACTGTTTTTT.

The chain combines TRBV6-6 with TRBJ1-1; weak D call: TRBD1 (6 bases). This CDR3 is 14 amino acids long. Germline V lookup: CDR1 MNHNY, CDR2 SVGAGI (reference sequence). The V gene lost 5 bases and the J gene lost 5 bases, with 15 bases spanning the gap. The CDR3 loop reads CASSTGSLATEAFF. The CDR3 DNA reads TGTGCCAGCAGTACAGGGAGTTTAGCAACTGAAGCTTTCTTT.

The chain recombines TRBV4-1 with TRBJ2-7; D might be TRBD1 (6 bases). Trimming cost V 4 bases and J 2 bases, with 21 bases left between them. CDR3 size: 17 residues. From germline, CDR1 is MGHRA and CDR2 YSYEKL. The CDR3 DNA is TGCGCCAGCAGCCGCCAAGGGGGTCGCCAGGGAGCCTACGAGCAGTACTTC. This translates into CASSRQGGRQGAYEQYF.